Below, 23 T cell receptor beta chains from the same sample are listed, as sequenced in a study of cytomegalovirus exposure and HLA in healthy donors (dated by TCRdb to the late 2010s). The library was built by means of the immunoSEQ multiplex PCR assay. For the multiplex PCR, a mixture combining 60 forward primers for TCR Vbeta segments and 13 reverse primers for TCR Jbeta segments was used. Entries here come from immuneACCESS through TCRdb and include only in-frame sequences with V and J called. Some clones fail to appear in such tables; in the studies checked, an unresolved V gene covers under half of the shortfall, and the cause of the remainder is unknown. This sample holds roughly 34,000 clones; roughly two thirds were observed only once. The ten largest clones represent roughly a tenth of the sample. The sample consisted of PBMCs. All receptors derive from a man between 40 and 49 years old in good health and CMV-seropositive.

The sample holds a few counts of this clone. The J gene is TRBJ1-5, the V gene TRBV5-1, with TRBD1 matching 9 bases. The length of the CDR3 is 14 residues. Germline CDR1 SGHRS, CDR2 YFSETQ. V dropped 5 bases and J dropped 6; count of bases not matched to a gene: 6. The CDR3 DNA is TGCGCCAGCAGTCCGGACAGGGGAGGTCAGCCCCAGCATTTT. It translates to CASSPDRGGQPQHF.

The chain links TRBV19 to TRBJ2-3; TRBD1 matches at 7 bases. The CDR3 length is 15 residues. J gave up 2 bases and V 2 bases, and 4 bases lay outside the gene matches. CDR1 and CDR2 (germline): LNHDA, SQIVND (reference sequence). The CDR3 DNA reads as TGTGCCAGTAGTATAAAGGGACAGCCCACAGATACGCAGTATTTT. It translates to CASSIKGQPTDTQYF.

Written as DNA, the CDR3 is TGTGCCAGCAGCTTAGGCTTACAAAACATTCAGTACTTC. The encoded protein is CASSLGLQNIQYF. This chain connects TRBV27 to TRBJ2-4; D is uncertain. The CDR3 is made up of 13 amino acids. Trimming took off 6 bases at V and 5 bases at J, with 11 bases between the two ends. The germline gives CDR1 MNHEY, CDR2 SMNVEV (reference sequence).

The CDR3 here is CASSQGGPRGDEQFF. The CDR3 bases are TGTGCCAGCAGCCAAGGAGGACCGCGGGGAGATGAGCAGTTCTTC. This chain links TRBV14 with TRBJ2-1; the D gene is possibly TRBD2 (6 bases). With 1 base removed from V and 8 bases from J, the gap between germline ends came to 15 bases. Germline values: CDR1 SGHDN, CDR2 FVKESK. CDR3 length: 15 amino acids.

This clone was counted a few times. The rearrangement links TRBV5-1 to TRBJ2-1, with 15 bases lining up with TRBD2. With V trimmed by 5 bases and J by 9 bases, 6 bases remained unmatched. The CDR3 has 15 amino acids. In germline, CDR1 is SGHRS, CDR2 YFSETQ. In DNA form, the CDR3 reads TGCGCCAGCAGTGCCGGGACTAGCGGGGGGAGTGAGCAGTTCTTC. Protein sequence: CASSAGTSGGSEQFF.

The chain has TRBV11-3 and TRBJ2-7, with 7 bases matching TRBD1. Trimming at V came to 6 bases and at J to 3 bases, leaving 11 bases not matched to a gene. CDR1 SGHNT and CDR2 YENEEA come from the germline V gene. The CDR3 length is 15 residues. The CDR3 reads CASSFRDRGIYEQYF. DNA for the CDR3: TGTGCCAGCAGTTTCCGGGACAGAGGGATCTACGAGCAGTACTTC.

This chain joins TRBV14 and TRBJ1-6; 7 bases fit TRBD1. V gave up 4 bases and J gave up 10 bases; unmatched junction bases: 10. Germline V gives CDR1 SGHDN, CDR2 FVKESK. The CDR3 covers 15 residues. CDR3 nucleotides: TGTGCCAGCAGCCCGACAGGGAGAAACGTATCACCCCTCCACTTT. Translated: CASSPTGRNVSPLHF.

The rearrangement links TRBV4-1 to TRBJ1-4; TRBD1 matches 11 bases. Trimming cost V 4 bases and J 7 bases; bases outside gene matches: 5. Germline CDR1 and CDR2: MGHRA and YSYEKL. CDR3 length: 15 residues. The CDR3 region has the DNA TGCGCCAGCAGCCTTACCGGGACAGGGGGTGAAAAACTGTTTTTT. Residues: CASSLTGTGGEKLFF.

The V call is TRBV19, the J call TRBJ1-1, with D tentatively TRBD1 (5 bases). The CDR3 has 16 amino acids. V lost 6 bases and J lost 6, with 23 bases in between. The germline V gene has CDR1 LNHDA and CDR2 SQIVND (reference sequence). Here the CDR3 DNA reads TGTGCCAGTAGCCCTTGGGGGTCGGGGGGAGAGGCTGAAGCTTTCTTT. This sequence encodes CASSPWGSGGEAEAFF.

The chain carries TRBV7-2 and TRBJ1-5; D possibly corresponds to TRBD1 (5 bases). The length of the CDR3 is 15 residues. Germline CDR1 is SGHTA and CDR2 is FQGNSA. The V gene lost 2 bases and the J gene lost 5 bases, with 13 bases spanning the gap. Here the CDR3 DNA reads TGTGCCAGCAGCTTAAACAGGCAGACCTATCAGCCCCAGCATTTT. This codes for CASSLNRQTYQPQHF.

The rearrangement uses TRBV4-1 and TRBJ2-6; the D is unclear. Germline V lookup: CDR1 MGHRA, CDR2 YSYEKL. CDR3 length: 15 residues. V was shortened by 0 bases and J by 1 base, with 4 bases between the two germline ends. CDR3: CASSQDSSGANVLTF. In DNA, the CDR3 is TGCGCCAGCAGCCAAGATTCGTCTGGGGCCAACGTCCTGACTTTC.

This chain joins TRBV4-1 and TRBJ1-4; the D gene is possibly TRBD1 (5 bases). V lost 0 bases and J lost 8, with 16 bases in between. The CDR3 runs to 16 residues. Germline CDR1 and CDR2: MGHRA and YSYEKL. CDR3 sequence reads: CASSQDGSGGKEKLFF. The CDR3 DNA is TGCGCCAGCAGCCAAGATGGGTCCGGGGGGAAGGAAAAACTGTTTTTT.

The V call is TRBV5-6, the J call TRBJ1-6; D is possibly TRBD1 (5 bases). V was trimmed by 7 bases and J by 2 bases, leaving 13 bases between them. The CDR3 loop spans 15 amino acids. Germline V CDR1 and CDR2: SGHDT, YYEEEE. CDR3 nucleotides: TGTGCCAGCGGCCTGGAACAGGCCTATAATTCACCCCTCCACTTT. Encoded protein: CASGLEQAYNSPLHF.

The genes are TRBV7-2 and TRBJ2-5; tentatively, D is TRBD1 (6 bases). The J call may be mistaken, given a closer DNA end match to TRBJ2-7. Germline V lookup: CDR1 SGHTA, CDR2 FQGNSA. The CDR3 contains 15 residues. The CDR3 sequence: CASSLGAGDLYEQYF. In nucleotides, the CDR3 is TGTGCCAGCAGCTTAGGGGCAGGGGATCTCTACGAGCAGTACTTC.

This chain connects TRBV28 to TRBJ2-5; 10 bases line up with TRBD1. Germline lookup yields CDR1 MDHEN and CDR2 SYDVKM. This CDR3 has 15 residues. V shed 3 bases, J shed 5 bases, and the junction held 6 bases outside the gene matches. The CDR3 loop is CASSFSGQGVETQYF. The CDR3, as DNA: TGTGCCAGCAGTTTCAGTGGACAGGGGGTCGAGACCCAGTACTTC. Looking up the rest from reference TRBV28 and TRBJ2-5 gives the full variable domain: DVKVTQSSRYLVKRTGEKVFLECVQDMDHENMFWYRQDPGLGLRLIYFSYDVKMKEKGDIPEGYSVSREKKERFSLILESASTNQTSMYLCASSFSGQGVETQYFGPGTRLLVL.

The chain couples TRBV28 to TRBJ1-1, with no clear D. The length of the CDR3 is 13 residues. CDR1 MDHEN and CDR2 SYDVKM come from the germline V gene. Trimming took 8 bases from V and 5 from J, leaving 15 bases between them. The CDR3 loop reads CASVHATGTEAFF. The CDR3, as DNA: TGTGCCAGCGTCCACGCTACGGGTACTGAAGCTTTCTTT. Full variable domain (remainder filled in from reference TRBV28 and TRBJ1-1): DVKVTQSSRYLVKRTGEKVFLECVQDMDHENMFWYRQDPGLGLRLIYFSYDVKMKEKGDIPEGYSVSREKKERFSLILESASTNQTSMYLCASVHATGTEAFFGQGTRLTVV.

The chain joins TRBV6-5 to TRBJ1-6, with 7 bases lining up with TRBD1. The germline gives CDR1 MNHEY, CDR2 SVGAGI. This CDR3 is built from 15 residues. V shed 6 bases and J 1 base; nucleotides not matched to a gene: 3. The CDR3 loop is CASSNRGSYNSPLHF. CDR3 DNA: TGTGCCAGCAGCAACAGGGGTTCCTATAATTCACCCCTCCACTTT.

The gene calls are TRBV9 and TRBJ2-7, with D maybe TRBD2 (5 bases). From germline, CDR1 is SGDLS and CDR2 YYNGEE. V was clipped by 0 bases and J by 6 bases, with 7 bases between them. CDR3 length equals 12 residues. The CDR3 loop is CASSVGGSEQYF. The CDR3, as DNA: TGTGCCAGCAGCGTAGGAGGGAGCGAGCAGTACTTC.

The chain has TRBV4-2 and TRBJ1-4; unclear D gene. Germline V gives CDR1 LGHNA, CDR2 YNFKEQ. V lost 0 bases and J 8 bases, leaving 10 bases between the germline ends. The CDR3 has 14 residues. The CDR3 nucleotides read TGTGCCAGCAGCCAAGAGTCTATGCAAGAAAAACTGTTTTTT. This gives the protein CASSQESMQEKLFF.

This chain joins TRBV4-1 and TRBJ1-2, with D possibly matching TRBD1 (6 bases). CDR1 and CDR2 from the germline V gene are MGHRA and YSYEKL. Trimming left V 0 bases short and J 8 bases short, with 22 bases between. The CDR3 consists of 17 residues. The CDR3 nucleotides read TGCGCCAGCAGCCAAGAACACTTGACAGGTGGGGTTGAGGGCTACACCTTC. Amino acid sequence: CASSQEHLTGGVEGYTF.

The chain combines TRBV6-1 with TRBJ2-7; D gene ambiguous. Trimming pared 3 bases from V and 1 base from J, leaving 13 bases between. The CDR3 runs to 15 residues. In germline, CDR1 is MNHNS, CDR2 SASEGT. The CDR3 loop reads CASSDAQVLSYEQYF. The CDR3, as DNA: TGTGCCAGCAGTGATGCCCAGGTTCTTTCCTACGAGCAGTACTTC.

This sequence joins TRBV7-7 and TRBJ2-1; the match to TRBD2 covers 13 bases. This CDR3 comprises 15 residues. The germline V gene has CDR1 SSHAT and CDR2 FNYEAQ (reference sequence). The trim removed 5 bases at V and 7 bases at J, leaving 5 bases unmatched. The CDR3 DNA sequence: TGTGCCAGCAGCCTAACTAGCGGGGGGGCAAATGAGCAGTTCTTC. Its protein is CASSLTSGGANEQFF.

The chain combines TRBV27 with TRBJ1-4; the D gene is possibly TRBD1 (5 bases). The germline V gene encodes CDR1 MNHEY and CDR2 SMNVEV (reference sequence). CDR3 length: 17 amino acids. The ends were cut back, 5 bases at V and 2 bases at J, with 18 bases in the middle. The CDR3 region has the DNA TGTGCCAGCAGTCCCTGGGGGGGGATGGCGACTAATGAAAAACTGTTTTTT. This translates into CASSPWGGMATNEKLFF.